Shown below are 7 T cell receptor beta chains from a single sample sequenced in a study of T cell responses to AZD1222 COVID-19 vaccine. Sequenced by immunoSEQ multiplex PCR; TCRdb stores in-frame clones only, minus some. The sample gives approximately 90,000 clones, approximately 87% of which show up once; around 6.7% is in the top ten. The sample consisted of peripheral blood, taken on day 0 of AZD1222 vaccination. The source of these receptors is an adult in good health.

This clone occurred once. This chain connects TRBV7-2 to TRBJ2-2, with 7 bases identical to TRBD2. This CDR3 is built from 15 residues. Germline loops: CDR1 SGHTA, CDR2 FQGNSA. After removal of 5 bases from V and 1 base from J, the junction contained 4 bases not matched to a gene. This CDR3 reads CASSLSSGNTGELFF. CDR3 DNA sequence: TGTGCCAGCAGCCTATCTAGCGGGAACACCGGGGAGCTGTTTTTT.

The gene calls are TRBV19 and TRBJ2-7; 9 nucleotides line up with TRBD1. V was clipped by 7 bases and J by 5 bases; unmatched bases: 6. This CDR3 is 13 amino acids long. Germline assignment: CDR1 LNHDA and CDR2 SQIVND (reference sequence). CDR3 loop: CASTGTGTNEQYF. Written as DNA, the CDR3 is TGTGCCAGTACCGGGACAGGGACCAACGAGCAGTACTTC.

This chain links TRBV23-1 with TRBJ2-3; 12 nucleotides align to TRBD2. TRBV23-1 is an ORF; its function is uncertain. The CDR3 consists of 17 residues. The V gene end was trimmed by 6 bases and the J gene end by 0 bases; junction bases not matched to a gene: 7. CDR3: CASRKTSGSPSTDTQYF. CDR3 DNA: TGCGCCAGCAGGAAGACTAGCGGGAGCCCAAGCACAGATACGCAGTATTTT.

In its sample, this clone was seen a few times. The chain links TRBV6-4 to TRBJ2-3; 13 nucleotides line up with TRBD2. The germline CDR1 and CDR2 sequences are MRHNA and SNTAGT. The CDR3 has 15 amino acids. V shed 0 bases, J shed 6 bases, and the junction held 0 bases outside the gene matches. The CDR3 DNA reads TGTGCCAGCAGTGACTCGACTAGCGGGGGGGATACGCAGTATTTT. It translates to CASSDSTSGGDTQYF.

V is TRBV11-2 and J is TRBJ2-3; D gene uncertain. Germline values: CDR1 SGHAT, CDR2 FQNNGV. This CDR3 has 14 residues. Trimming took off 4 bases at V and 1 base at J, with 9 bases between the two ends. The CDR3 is CASSSRLGTDTQYF. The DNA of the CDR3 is TGTGCCAGCAGCTCACGGTTGGGCACAGATACGCAGTATTTT. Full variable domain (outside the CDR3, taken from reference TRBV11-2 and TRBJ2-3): EAGVAQSPRYKIIEKRQSVAFWCNPISGHATLYWYQQILGQGPKLLIQFQNNGVVDDSQLPKDRFSAERLKGVDSTLKIQPAKLEDSAVYLCASSSRLGTDTQYFGPGTRLTVL.

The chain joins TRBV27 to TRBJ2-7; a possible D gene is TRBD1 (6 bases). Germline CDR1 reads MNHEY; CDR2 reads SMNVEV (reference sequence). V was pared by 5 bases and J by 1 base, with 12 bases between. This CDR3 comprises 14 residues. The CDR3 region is CASSTKTGSYEQYF. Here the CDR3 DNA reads TGTGCCAGCAGTACTAAGACAGGTTCCTACGAGCAGTACTTC.

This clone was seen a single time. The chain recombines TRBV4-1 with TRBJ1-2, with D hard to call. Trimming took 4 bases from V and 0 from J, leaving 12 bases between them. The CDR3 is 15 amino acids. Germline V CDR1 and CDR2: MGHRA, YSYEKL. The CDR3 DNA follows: TGCGCCAGCAGCCCCGTCGAGGCGGCTAACTATGGCTACACCTTC. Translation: CASSPVEAANYGYTF.